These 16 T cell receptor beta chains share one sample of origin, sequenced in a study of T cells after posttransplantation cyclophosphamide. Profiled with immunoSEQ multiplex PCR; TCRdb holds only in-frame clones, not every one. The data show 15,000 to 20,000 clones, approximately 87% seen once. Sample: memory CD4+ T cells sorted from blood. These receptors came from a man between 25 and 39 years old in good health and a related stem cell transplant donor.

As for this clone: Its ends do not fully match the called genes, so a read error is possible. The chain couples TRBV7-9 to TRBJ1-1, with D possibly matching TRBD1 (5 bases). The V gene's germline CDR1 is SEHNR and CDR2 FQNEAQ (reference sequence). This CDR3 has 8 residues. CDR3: CASSSDSF. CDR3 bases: TGTGCCAGCAGCTCTGACAGCTTC.

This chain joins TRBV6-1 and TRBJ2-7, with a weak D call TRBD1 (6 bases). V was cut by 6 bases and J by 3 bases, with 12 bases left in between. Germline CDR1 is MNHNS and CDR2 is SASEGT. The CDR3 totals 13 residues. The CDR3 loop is CASRWTDIYEQYF. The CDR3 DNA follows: TGTGCCAGCAGGTGGACAGACATCTACGAGCAGTACTTC.

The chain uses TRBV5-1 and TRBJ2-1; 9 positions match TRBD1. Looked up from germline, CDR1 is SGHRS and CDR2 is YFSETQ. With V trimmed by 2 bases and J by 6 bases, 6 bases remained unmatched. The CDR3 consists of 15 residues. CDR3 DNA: TGCGCCAGCAGCTTAACCGGGACAGGGTTCAATGAGCAGTTCTTC. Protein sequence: CASSLTGTGFNEQFF.

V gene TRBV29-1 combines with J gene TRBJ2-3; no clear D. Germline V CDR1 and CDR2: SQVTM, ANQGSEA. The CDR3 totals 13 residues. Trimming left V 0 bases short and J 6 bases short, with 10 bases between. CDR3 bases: TGCAGCGTTGAAGATCTAATGCCCGATACGCAGTATTTT. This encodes CSVEDLMPDTQYF.

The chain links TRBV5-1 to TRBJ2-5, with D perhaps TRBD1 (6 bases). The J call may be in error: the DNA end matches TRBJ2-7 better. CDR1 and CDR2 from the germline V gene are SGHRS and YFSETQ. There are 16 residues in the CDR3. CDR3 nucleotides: TGCGCCAGCAGCTTCCTGGACAGAACGGTTTCCTACGAGCAGTACTTC. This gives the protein CASSFLDRTVSYEQYF.

CDR3 loop: CASTPGAGYTEAFF. CDR3 DNA sequence: TGTGCCAGCACCCCAGGGGCAGGGTACACTGAAGCTTTCTTT. The chain combines TRBV2 with TRBJ1-1; D may be TRBD1 (6 bases). V was cut by 7 bases and J by 3 bases, with 15 bases left in between. CDR1 and CDR2 (germline): SNHLY, FYNNEI. This CDR3 has 14 residues.

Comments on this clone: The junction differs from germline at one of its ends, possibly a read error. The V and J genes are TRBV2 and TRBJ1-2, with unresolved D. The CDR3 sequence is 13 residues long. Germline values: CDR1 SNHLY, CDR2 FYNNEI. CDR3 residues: CASRRGFEYGHTF. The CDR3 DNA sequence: TGTGCCAGCAGGCGGGGTTTTGAGTATGGCCACACCTTC.

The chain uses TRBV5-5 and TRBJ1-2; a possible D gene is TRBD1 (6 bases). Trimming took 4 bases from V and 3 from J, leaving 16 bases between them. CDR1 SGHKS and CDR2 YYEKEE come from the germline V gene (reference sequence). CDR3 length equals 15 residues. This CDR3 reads CASSLRWGRDYGYTF. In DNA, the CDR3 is TGTGCCAGCAGCCTAAGGTGGGGGCGGGACTATGGCTACACCTTC.

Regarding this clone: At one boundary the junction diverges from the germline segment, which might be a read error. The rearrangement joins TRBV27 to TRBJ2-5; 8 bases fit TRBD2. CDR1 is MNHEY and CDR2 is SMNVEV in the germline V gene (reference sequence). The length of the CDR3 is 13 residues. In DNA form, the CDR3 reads TGTGCCAGCATTTTAGCGGGGAAAGAGACCCAGTACTTC. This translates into CASILAGKETQYF.

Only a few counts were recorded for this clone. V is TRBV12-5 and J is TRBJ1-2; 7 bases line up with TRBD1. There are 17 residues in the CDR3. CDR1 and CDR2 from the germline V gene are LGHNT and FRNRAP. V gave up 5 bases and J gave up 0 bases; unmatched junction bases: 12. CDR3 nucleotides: TGTGCTAGTGGTGCCCCCCACCGGGACAGCGCTAACTATGGCTACACCTTC. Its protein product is CASGAPHRDSANYGYTF.

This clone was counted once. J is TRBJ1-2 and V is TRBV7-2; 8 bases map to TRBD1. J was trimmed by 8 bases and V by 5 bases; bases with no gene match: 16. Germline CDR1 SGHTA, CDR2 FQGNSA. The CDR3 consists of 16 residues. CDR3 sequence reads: CASSGDRGQVLRGYTF. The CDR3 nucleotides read TGTGCCAGCAGCGGGGATCGGGGACAGGTGTTGAGAGGCTACACCTTC.

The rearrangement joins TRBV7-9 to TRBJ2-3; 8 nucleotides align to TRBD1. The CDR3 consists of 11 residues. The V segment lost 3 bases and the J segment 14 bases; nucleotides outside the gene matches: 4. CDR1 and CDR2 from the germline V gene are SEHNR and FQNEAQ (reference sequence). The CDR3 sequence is CASSLDRAVYF. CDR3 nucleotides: TGTGCCAGCAGCTTGGACAGGGCCGTGTATTTT. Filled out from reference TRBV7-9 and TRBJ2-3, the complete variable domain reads DTGVSQNPRHKITKRGQNVTFRCDPISEHNRLYWYRQTLGQGPEFLTYFQNEAQLEKSRLLSDRFSAERPKGSFSTLEIQRTEQGDSAMYLCASSLDRAVYFGPGTRLTVL.

The CDR3 DNA reads as TGTGCCAGCAGCTTTTACGGGGTCACCGGGGAGCTGTTTTTT. This sequence encodes CASSFYGVTGELFF. This chain uses TRBV5-4 with TRBJ2-2; D perhaps matches TRBD2 (5 bases). CDR3 length: 14 residues. From germline, CDR1 is SGHNT and CDR2 YYREEE (reference sequence). Trimming took 2 bases from V and 4 from J, leaving 9 bases between them.

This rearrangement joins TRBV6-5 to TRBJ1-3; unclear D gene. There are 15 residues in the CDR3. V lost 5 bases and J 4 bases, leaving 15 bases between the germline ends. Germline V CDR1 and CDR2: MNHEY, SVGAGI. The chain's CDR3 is CASSKGAILGNTIYF. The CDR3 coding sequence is TGTGCCAGCAGTAAAGGAGCCATCCTGGGAAACACCATATATTTT.

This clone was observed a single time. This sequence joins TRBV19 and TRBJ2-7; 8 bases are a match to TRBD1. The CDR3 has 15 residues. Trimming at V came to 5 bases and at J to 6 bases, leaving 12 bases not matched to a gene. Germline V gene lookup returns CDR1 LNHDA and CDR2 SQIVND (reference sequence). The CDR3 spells CASSVTGGLSGEQYF. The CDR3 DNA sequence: TGTGCCAGTAGTGTTACAGGGGGACTCTCTGGCGAGCAGTACTTC.

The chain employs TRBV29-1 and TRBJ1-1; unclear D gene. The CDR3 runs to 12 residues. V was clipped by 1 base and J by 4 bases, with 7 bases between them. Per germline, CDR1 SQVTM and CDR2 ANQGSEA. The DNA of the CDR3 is TGCAGCGTTGAAGGGCAGATCACTGAAGCTTTCTTT. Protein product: CSVEGQITEAFF.